The entry that follows covers one T cell receptor (beta chain) sequence. This sample was included in a study of cytomegalovirus exposure and HLA in healthy donors. The V gene's germline CDR1 is MNHNS and CDR2 SASEGT. This CDR3 is built from 15 residues. V lost 4 bases and J lost 7; bases outside the gene matches: 6. Some clones are missing from TCRdb's copy, which holds only in-frame ones; the method was immunoSEQ multiplex PCR. The sample has fewer than 150,000 clones, 88% seen once; the top ten hold approximately 1.5%. J is TRBJ2-1 and V is TRBV6-1; 11 nucleotides line up with TRBD2. The specimen was PBMCs. This receptor was identified in a man aged 30 to 45 in good health and CMV-seronegative. As DNA, the CDR3 is TGTGCCAGCAGTGTGGGGACTAGCGGACCAAATGAGCAGTTCTTC. As protein: CASSVGTSGPNEQFF.